The clone carrying this T cell receptor (beta chain) was seen only a few times. The sample belongs to a study of OX40 agonist ivuxolimab in advanced cancers. CDR3 size: 16 residues. V was pared by 6 bases and J by 6 bases, with 14 bases of the junction left unmatched. Germline V gives CDR1 KGHSH, CDR2 LQKENI. TCRdb's copy holds only in-frame clones and misses some; the assay was immunoSEQ multiplex PCR. The sample lists around 67,000 clones, 70% to 90% occurring once. The sequence derives from an adult with an advanced solid tumor such as melanoma, head and neck, liver or kidney cancer. Sequences were derived from CD4+ or CD8+ T cells sorted from blood, sampled in a trial of the OX40 agonist ivuxolimab. The chain joins TRBV18 to TRBJ1-5; 7 bases are shared with TRBD1. The CDR3 DNA reads as TGTGCCAGCTCTAACCCGACAGGGCGACAGAGTCAGCCCCAGCATTTT. It is translated as CASSNPTGRQSQPQHF.